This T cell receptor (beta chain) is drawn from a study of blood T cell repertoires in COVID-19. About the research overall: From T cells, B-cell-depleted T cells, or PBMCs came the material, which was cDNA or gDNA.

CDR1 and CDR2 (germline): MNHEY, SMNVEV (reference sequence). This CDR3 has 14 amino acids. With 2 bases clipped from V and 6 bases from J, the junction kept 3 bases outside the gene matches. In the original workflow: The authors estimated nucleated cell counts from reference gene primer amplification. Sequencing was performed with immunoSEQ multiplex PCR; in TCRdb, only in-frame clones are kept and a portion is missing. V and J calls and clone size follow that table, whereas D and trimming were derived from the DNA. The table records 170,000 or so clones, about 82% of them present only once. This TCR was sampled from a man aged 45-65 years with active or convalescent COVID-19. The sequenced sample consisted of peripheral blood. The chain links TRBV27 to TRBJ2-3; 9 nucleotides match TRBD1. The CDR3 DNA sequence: TGTGCCAGCAGTTTAGGGACAGGGTTTGATACGCAGTATTTT. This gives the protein CASSLGTGFDTQYF.